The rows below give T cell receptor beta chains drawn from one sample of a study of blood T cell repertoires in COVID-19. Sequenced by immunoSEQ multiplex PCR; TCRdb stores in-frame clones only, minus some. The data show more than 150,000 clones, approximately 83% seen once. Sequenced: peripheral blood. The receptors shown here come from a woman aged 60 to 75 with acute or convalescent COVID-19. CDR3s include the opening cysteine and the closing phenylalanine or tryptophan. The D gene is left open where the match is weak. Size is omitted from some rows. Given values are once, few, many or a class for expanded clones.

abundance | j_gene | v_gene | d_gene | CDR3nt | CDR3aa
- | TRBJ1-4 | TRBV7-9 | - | TGTGCCATCTTGGGGCTTGAAAAACTGTTTTTT | CAILGLEKLFF
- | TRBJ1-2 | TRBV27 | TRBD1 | TGTGCCAGCAGTTGGGGACAGTACTATGGCTACACCTTC | CASSWGQYYGYTF
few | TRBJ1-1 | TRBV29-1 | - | TGCAGCGTTGAGGGGGGGTTACTCAACACTGAAGCTTTCTTT | CSVEGGLLNTEAFF
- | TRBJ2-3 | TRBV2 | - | TGTGCCAGCAGTGAGTCAGGCGGCACAGATACGCAGTATTTT | CASSESGGTDTQYF
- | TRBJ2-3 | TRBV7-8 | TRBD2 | TGTGCCAGCGCTCCCTACGGGGACTACTTAACAGATACGCAGTATTTT | CASAPYGDYLTDTQYF
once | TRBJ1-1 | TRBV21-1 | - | TGTGCCAGCAGCCCAGGGTTAGGAGCTTTCTTT | CASSPGLGAFF
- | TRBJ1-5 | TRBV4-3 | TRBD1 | TGCGCCAGCAGCCAGGCCGGGACAGGGGGGCAGCCCCAGCATTTT | CASSQAGTGGQPQHF
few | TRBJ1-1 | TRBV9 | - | TGTGCCAGCAGCCCGCCCGGGGGTAGGCCTGAAGCTTTCTTT | CASSPPGGRPEAFF
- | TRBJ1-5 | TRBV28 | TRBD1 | TGTGCCTCTAGACAGGGGGTCTTCAATCAGCCCCAGCATTTT | CASRQGVFNQPQHF
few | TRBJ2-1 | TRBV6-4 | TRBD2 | TGTGCCAGCAGTGGGCTAGCGGGGGCTGAGCAGTTCTTC | CASSGLAGAEQFF
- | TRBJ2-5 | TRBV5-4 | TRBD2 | TGTGCCAGCAGCCAAACTAGCGGGGGTACTAAACAAGAGACCCAGTACTTC | CASSQTSGGTKQETQYF
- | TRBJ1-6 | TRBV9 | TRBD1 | TGTGCCAGCAGCGTTTCCGGGACAGGGAGCTCACCCCTCCACTTT | CASSVSGTGSSPLHF
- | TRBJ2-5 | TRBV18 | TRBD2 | TGTGCCAGCTCACCCGGACTAGCTCAACGGACCCAGTACTTC | CASSPGLAQRTQYF
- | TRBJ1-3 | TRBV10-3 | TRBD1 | TGTGCCACGGGACAGGTTACTGGAAACACCATATATTTT | CATGQVTGNTIYF
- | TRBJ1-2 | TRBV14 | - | TGTGCCAGCAGCCAAGGAGCCGGCTATGGCTACACCTTC | CASSQGAGYGYTF
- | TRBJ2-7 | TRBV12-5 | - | TGTGCTAGTGGTTTGGTATACGGCAGGGGCTCCTACGAGCAGTACTTC | CASGLVYGRGSYEQYF
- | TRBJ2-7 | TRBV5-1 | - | TGCGCCAGCAGCTTGGCCGGTGTAACAGGGAGGGCCTACGAGCAGTACTTC | CASSLAGVTGRAYEQYF
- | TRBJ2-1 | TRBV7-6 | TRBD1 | TGTGCCAGCAGCAAAATACTGGGACAGACCCGATCAAGCTACAATGAGCAGTTCTTC | CASSKILGQTRSSYNEQFF
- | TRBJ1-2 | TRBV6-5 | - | TGTGCCAGCAACCCAACAGGGAACTATGGCTACACCTTC | CASNPTGNYGYTF
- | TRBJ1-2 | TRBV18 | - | TGTGCCAGCTCACCCTCCGGGTCCGGCTACACCTTC | CASSPSGSGYTF
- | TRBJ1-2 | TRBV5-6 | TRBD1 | TGTGCCAGCAGCTTCGGCAGGGGGGTAGATGGCTACACCTTC | CASSFGRGVDGYTF
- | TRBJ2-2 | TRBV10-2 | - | TGCGCCAGCAGTGATGATAGGGGCGAGAAGTCCGGGGAGCTGTTTTTT | CASSDDRGEKSGELFF
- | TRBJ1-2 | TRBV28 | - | TGTGCCACCGTTACCGGGGGGGCTCTCCATGATGGCTACACCTTC | CATVTGGALHDGYTF
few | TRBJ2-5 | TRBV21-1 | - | TGTGCCAGCAGCAAAGCGCGCGCAGGGGGAGCGACCCAGTACTTC | CASSKARAGGATQYF
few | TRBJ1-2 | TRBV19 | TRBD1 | TGTGCCAGTAGTATGGCCGGGACAGTCTATGGCTACACCTTC | CASSMAGTVYGYTF
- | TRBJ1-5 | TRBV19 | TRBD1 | TGTGCCAGTTCTTGGACAGGGGCTGGTAGGAATCAGCCCCAGCATTTT | CASSWTGAGRNQPQHF
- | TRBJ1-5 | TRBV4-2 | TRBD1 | TGTGCCAGCAGCCAAGGAGGACAGGGAGATCAGCCCCAGCATTTT | CASSQGGQGDQPQHF
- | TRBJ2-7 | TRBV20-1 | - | TGCAGTGCCCACAGGGAATACGAGCAGTACTTC | CSAHREYEQYF
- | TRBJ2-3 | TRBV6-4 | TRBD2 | TGTGCCAGCAGTCATACTAGCGGGGGGGCCAGAGATACGCAGTATTTT | CASSHTSGGARDTQYF
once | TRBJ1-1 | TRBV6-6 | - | TGTGCCAGCAGTTACCAGGGTGAAGCTTTCTTT | CASSYQGEAFF
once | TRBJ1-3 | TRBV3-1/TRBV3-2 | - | TGTGCCAGCAGCCAGAGAAACTCTGGAAACACCATATATTTT | CASSQRNSGNTIYF
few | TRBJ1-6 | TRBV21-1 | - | TGTGCCAGCAGCAATGGGGACAGGTACTATAATTCACCCCTCCACTTT | CASSNGDRYYNSPLHF
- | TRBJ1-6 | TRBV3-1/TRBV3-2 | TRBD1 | TGTGCCAGCAGCACACAGGGGGCTTCACCCCTCCACTTT | CASSTQGASPLHF
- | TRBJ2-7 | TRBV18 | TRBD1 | TGTGCCAGCTCACCACCCGACAGGGGGTTCTACTACGAGCAGTACTTC | CASSPPDRGFYYEQYF
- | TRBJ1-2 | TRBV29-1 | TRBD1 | TGCAGCGTCGGGACAGGGATAAGCTACACCTTC | CSVGTGISYTF
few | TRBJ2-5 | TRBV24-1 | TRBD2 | TGTGCCACCAGTACCCCCCTAGCGGGCGGGGACCAAGAGACCCAGTACTTC | CATSTPLAGGDQETQYF
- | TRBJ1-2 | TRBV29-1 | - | TGCAGCGTTGGATCCGGGAACGGAGGCTACACCTTC | CSVGSGNGGYTF
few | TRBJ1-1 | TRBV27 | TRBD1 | TGTGCCAGCAGAGACGCGACAGGGTGGTCTGAAGCTTTCTTT | CASRDATGWSEAFF
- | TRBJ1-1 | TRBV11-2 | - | TGTGCCAGCAGCACCCCGGTCGGTGAAGCTTTCTTT | CASSTPVGEAFF
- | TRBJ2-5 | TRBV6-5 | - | TGTGCCAGCAGTTACATGGCGACAGGCGGTGGAGAGACCCAGTACTTC | CASSYMATGGGETQYF
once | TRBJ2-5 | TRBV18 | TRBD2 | TGTGCCAGCTCACCGACCCTAGCGGTCCAAGAGACCCAGTACTTC | CASSPTLAVQETQYF
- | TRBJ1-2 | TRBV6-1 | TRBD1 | TGTGCCAGCAGTCTACAGGGGGTTAACTATGGCTACACCTTC | CASSLQGVNYGYTF
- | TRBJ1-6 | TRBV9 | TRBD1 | TGTGCCAGCAGCGTAGACCCACAGGGGGCGACCTATAATTCACCCCTCCACTTT | CASSVDPQGATYNSPLHF
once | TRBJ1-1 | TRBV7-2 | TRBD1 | TGTGCCAGCAGTTATACAGGGGGAACTGAAGCTTTCTTT | CASSYTGGTEAFF
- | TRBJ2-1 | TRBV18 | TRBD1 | TGTGCCAGCTCACCACTAACAGGGGCACACAGCTCCTACAATGAGCAGTTCTTC | CASSPLTGAHSSYNEQFF
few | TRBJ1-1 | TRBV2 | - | TGTGCCAGCAGTCGGTCTCAGGGGAACACTGAAGCTTTCTTT | CASSRSQGNTEAFF